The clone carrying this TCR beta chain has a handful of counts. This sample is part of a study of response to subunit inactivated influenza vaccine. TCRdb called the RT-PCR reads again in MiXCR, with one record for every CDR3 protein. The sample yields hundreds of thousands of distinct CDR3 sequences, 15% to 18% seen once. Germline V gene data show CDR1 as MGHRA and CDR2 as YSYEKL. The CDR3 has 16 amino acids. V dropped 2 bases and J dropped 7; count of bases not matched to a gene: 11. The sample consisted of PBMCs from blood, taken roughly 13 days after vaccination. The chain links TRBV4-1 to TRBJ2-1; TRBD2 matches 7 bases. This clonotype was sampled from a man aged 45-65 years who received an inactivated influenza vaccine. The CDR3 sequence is CASSQFQAGTKNEQFF. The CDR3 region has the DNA TGCGCCAGCAGCCAATTTCAAGCGGGGACTAAAAATGAGCAGTTCTTC.